Presented here are 27 T cell receptor beta chains from one specimen sequenced in a study of blood T cell repertoires in COVID-19. Method: immunoSEQ multiplex PCR; TCRdb's copy keeps in-frame clones and lacks some. The table lists tens of thousands of clones, over 75% of them singletons. Sequencing input: peripheral blood. The receptors shown here come from a woman aged 55-69 years with COVID-19, enrolled during active disease.

V usage is TRBV18 and J usage is TRBJ1-1, with 8 nucleotides matching TRBD1. After removal of 6 bases from V and 5 bases from J, the junction contained 8 bases not matched to a gene. The length of the CDR3 is 14 residues. Looked up from germline, CDR1 is KGHSH and CDR2 is LQKENI. Here the CDR3 reads CASSYQGARTEAFF. CDR3 nucleotide sequence: TGTGCCAGCTCGTATCAGGGGGCACGGACTGAAGCTTTCTTT.

This chain joins TRBV2 and TRBJ2-7; possibly TRBD1 for D (5 bases). CDR3 length: 13 amino acids. Per germline, CDR1 SNHLY and CDR2 FYNNEI. Trimming pared 4 bases from V and 0 bases from J, leaving 7 bases between. CDR3 DNA sequence: TGTGCCAGCAGTGGGGGCAGCTCCTACGAGCAGTACTTC. Residues: CASSGGSSYEQYF.

The chain is built from TRBV3-1 (or the pseudogene TRBV3-2) and TRBJ2-2, with TRBD2 matching 13 bases. From germline, CDR1 is LGHDT and CDR2 YNNKEL (reference sequence). The CDR3 covers 18 residues. Trimming removed 1 base from V and 2 bases from J; junction bases left unmatched: 4. The CDR3 here is CASSQGGLAGDNTGELFF. DNA for the CDR3: TGTGCCAGCAGCCAAGGCGGACTAGCGGGAGATAACACCGGGGAGCTGTTTTTT.

The CDR3, as DNA: TGTGCCAGCAGTTCCCTAGCGGGAGGTTCTTACACAGATACGCAGTATTTT. Translated, it gives CASSSLAGGSYTDTQYF. This chain connects TRBV28 to TRBJ2-3; TRBD2 matches at 11 bases. J lost 2 bases, V lost 4 bases, and 8 bases had no gene match. The CDR3 spans 17 residues. Germline CDR1 MDHEN, CDR2 SYDVKM.

This clone has only a few counts. The chain joins TRBV19 to TRBJ1-5, with 7 bases fitting TRBD1. Trimming at V came to 10 bases and at J to 7 bases, leaving 10 bases not matched to a gene. This CDR3 has 13 residues. Germline lookup yields CDR1 LNHDA and CDR2 SQIVND (reference sequence). The CDR3 loop reads CATGPAGGQPQHF. For the CDR3, the DNA is TGTGCCACAGGCCCAGCAGGGGGACAGCCCCAGCATTTT.

This clone was detected only a few times. The V call is TRBV19, the J call TRBJ1-5; D might be TRBD1 (5 bases). The CDR3 consists of 16 residues. V lost 6 bases, J lost 2 bases, and 17 bases lay in between. The V gene's germline CDR1 is LNHDA and CDR2 SQIVND (reference sequence). The CDR3 DNA is TGTGCCAGTAGCCCAAACATCGGAGGGGGCAATCAGCCCCAGCATTTT. This codes for CASSPNIGGGNQPQHF.

This clone was observed once. The chain recombines TRBV15 with TRBJ1-2, with TRBD1 matching 7 bases. V dropped 0 bases and J dropped 8; count of bases not matched to a gene: 6. This CDR3 region has 14 residues. Germline loops: CDR1 LNHNV, CDR2 YYDKDF (reference sequence). The CDR3 protein is CATSRDGTVTGYTF. CDR3 DNA sequence: TGTGCCACCAGCAGAGATGGGACAGTAACGGGCTACACCTTC.

The rearrangement links TRBV11-1 to TRBJ2-1; 11 bases fit TRBD2. The CDR3 is made up of 16 amino acids. V gave up 1 base and J gave up 4 bases; unmatched junction bases: 3. From germline, CDR1 is SGHAT and CDR2 FQDESV (reference sequence). CDR3 nucleotides: TGTGCCAGCAGCTTAGAGATAGCGGGAGGGTACAATGAGCAGTTCTTC. Translation: CASSLEIAGGYNEQFF.

The V call is TRBV6-2 or TRBV6-3, the J call TRBJ2-7; tentatively, D is TRBD2 (5 bases). The CDR3 loop spans 16 amino acids. The V gene lost 0 bases and the J gene lost 3 bases, with 15 bases spanning the gap. Looked up from germline, CDR1 is MNHEY and CDR2 is SVGEGT. This CDR3 is CASSYSKGLPSYEQYF. CDR3 in DNA: TGTGCCAGCAGTTACTCGAAAGGACTCCCAAGCTACGAGCAGTACTTC.

This clone was detected only once. CDR3 loop: CASSLIGQPTDTQYF. In nucleotides, the CDR3 is TGCGCCAGCAGCCTTATAGGACAGCCCACAGATACGCAGTATTTT. The V gene is TRBV4-1, the J gene TRBJ2-3; possibly TRBD1 for D (6 bases). Germline lookup yields CDR1 MGHRA and CDR2 YSYEKL. The CDR3 is 15 residues long. V lost 4 bases and J 2 bases, leaving 13 bases between the germline ends.

This sequence joins TRBV4-1 and TRBJ1-5, with 8 bases matching TRBD1. The CDR3 is 19 amino acids. The J segment lost 0 bases and the V segment lost 1 base, leaving 11 bases of the junction unmatched. Germline V gene lookup returns CDR1 MGHRA and CDR2 YSYEKL. CDR3 sequence reads: CASSQGQGSTLYSNQPQHF. For the CDR3, the DNA is TGCGCCAGCAGCCAAGGACAGGGGTCAACGCTTTATAGCAATCAGCCCCAGCATTTT.

This clone was counted a single time. V usage is TRBV6-5 and J usage is TRBJ2-7; 8 positions agree with TRBD2. The germline V gene has CDR1 MNHEY and CDR2 SVGAGI. V was clipped by 5 bases and J by 3 bases; unmatched bases: 6. The length of the CDR3 is 14 residues. The chain's CDR3 is CASSPGLAIYEQYF. CDR3 bases: TGTGCCAGCAGTCCAGGACTAGCCATCTACGAGCAGTACTTC.

The V call is TRBV2, the J call TRBJ2-7, with TRBD2 identical over 14 bases. V gave up 5 bases and J gave up 9 bases; unmatched junction bases: 12. Germline values: CDR1 SNHLY, CDR2 FYNNEI. The CDR3 consists of 16 residues. As DNA, the CDR3 is TGTGCCAGCAGTTATAGTGGGACTAGCGGGAGCAGGGGGCAGTACTTC. This codes for CASSYSGTSGSRGQYF. The entire variable domain, with the rest obtained from reference TRBV2 and TRBJ2-7, is as follows: EPEVTQTPSHQVTQMGQEVILRCVPISNHLYFYWYRQILGQKVEFLVSFYNNEISEKSEIFDDQFSVERPDGSNFTLKIRSTKLEDSAMYFCASSYSGTSGSRGQYFGPGTRLTVT.

The J gene is TRBJ2-2, the V gene TRBV6-4, with 10 bases matching TRBD1. Germline values: CDR1 MRHNA, CDR2 SNTAGT. CDR3 size: 15 residues. Trimming took 6 bases from V and 7 from J; bases not matched to a gene: 8. CDR3 nucleotide sequence: TGTGCCAGCAGGCCCCAGACAGGGGGCGGCGGGGAGCTGTTTTTT. It is translated as CASRPQTGGGGELFF.

V usage is TRBV3-1 (or the pseudogene TRBV3-2) and J usage is TRBJ1-2; no clear D gene. Trimming stripped 4 bases from V and 6 bases from J, with 15 bases between. Germline CDR1 is LGHDT and CDR2 is YNNKEL (reference sequence). The CDR3 is 14 amino acids. CDR3 bases: TGTGCCAGCAGCCCCATTAGGACGAGGGATGGCTACACCTTC. This translates into CASSPIRTRDGYTF.

The chain joins TRBV5-1 to TRBJ2-2; 8 nucleotides line up with TRBD2. J gave up 6 bases and V 0 bases, and 10 bases lay outside the gene matches. The CDR3 is 17 residues long. CDR1 SGHRS and CDR2 YFSETQ come from the germline V gene. The CDR3 DNA reads TGCGCCAGCAGCTTGGCAACTAGCGGCAATGGGGCCGGGGAGCTGTTTTTT. Translated: CASSLATSGNGAGELFF.

V and J are TRBV7-2 and TRBJ2-1, with 7 bases aligning to TRBD2. This CDR3 contains 15 residues. Trimming at V came to 6 bases and at J to 0 bases, leaving 5 bases not matched to a gene. Germline CDR1 is SGHTA and CDR2 is FQGNSA. CDR3 DNA sequence: TGTGCCAGCAGACCATCGGGAGGCTCCTACAATGAGCAGTTCTTC. This sequence encodes CASRPSGGSYNEQFF.

The chain joins TRBV19 to TRBJ1-1; possible D gene TRBD1, 5 bases. Trimming left V 6 bases short and J 5 bases short, with 16 bases between. There are 14 residues in the CDR3. CDR1 and CDR2 (germline): LNHDA, SQIVND (reference sequence). CDR3 nucleotide sequence: TGTGCCAGTAGGACTTGGACAACTTCTACTGAAGCTTTCTTT. Translated, it gives CASRTWTTSTEAFF.

J is TRBJ2-7 and V is TRBV7-6; TRBD2 aligns across 10 bases. This CDR3 comprises 16 residues. CDR1 is SGHVS, CDR2 FNYEAQ, per germline. Trimming took 1 base from V and 3 from J; bases not matched to a gene: 6. The CDR3: CASSLGASGSIYEQYF. For the CDR3, the DNA is TGTGCCAGCAGCTTAGGGGCTAGCGGGAGTATCTACGAGCAGTACTTC.

V usage is TRBV5-5 and J usage is TRBJ1-5, with D hard to call. Trimming cost V 2 bases and J 9 bases, with 15 bases left between them. The CDR3 has 14 residues. Per the germline V gene, CDR1 is SGHKS and CDR2 is YYEKEE (reference sequence). The CDR3 nucleotides are TGTGCCAGCAGCTTTGGGGAGTCCCGGAGGCCCCAGCATTTT. Translating it yields CASSFGESRRPQHF.

The chain combines TRBV19 with TRBJ2-7; 11 positions agree with TRBD1. The V and J ends lost 5 bases and 3 bases, in that order; junction bases with no gene match: 3. The CDR3 is 14 residues long. Germline V gives CDR1 LNHDA, CDR2 SQIVND (reference sequence). The DNA for the CDR3 is TGTGCCAGTAGTCCCGGGACAGGGGGCTACGAGCAGTACTTC. Translation gives CASSPGTGGYEQYF.

The V and J genes are TRBV5-1 and TRBJ2-1, with 7 bases that match TRBD2. Trimming cost V 5 bases and J 5 bases; bases outside gene matches: 16. CDR3 length: 17 residues. The germline V gene encodes CDR1 SGHRS and CDR2 YFSETQ. The CDR3 nucleotides are TGCGCCAGCAGAAGAGGGCTAGCGGCCCTACGCGACAATGAGCAGTTCTTC. This translates into CASRRGLAALRDNEQFF.

This rearrangement joins TRBV6-2 or TRBV6-3 to TRBJ1-5; 9 bases are a match to TRBD1. The CDR3 spans 15 residues. In germline, CDR1 is MNHEY, CDR2 SVGEGT. The junction had 4 bases not matched to a gene; V was cut back by 4 bases and J by 3 bases. CDR3 loop: CASSSGQGFNQPQHF. In DNA form, the CDR3 reads TGTGCCAGCAGTTCGGGACAGGGATTCAATCAGCCCCAGCATTTT.

The rearrangement joins TRBV4-3 to TRBJ1-2; 10 bases match TRBD1. The CDR3 consists of 15 residues. Germline V CDR1 and CDR2: LGHNA, YSLEER. V lost 7 bases to trimming and J lost 7 bases; unmatched junction nucleotides: 12. Here the CDR3 DNA reads TGCGCCAGCACTAATACTCCGGGACAGGGGAGTGGCTACACCTTC. It specifies CASTNTPGQGSGYTF.

This chain links TRBV11-3 with TRBJ2-4; D gene uncertain. The CDR3 consists of 12 residues. Germline V gives CDR1 SGHNT, CDR2 YENEEA. The ends were cut back, 5 bases at V and 6 bases at J, with 8 bases in the middle. In DNA form, the CDR3 reads TGTGCCAGCAGCCGAACTCCAAACATTCAGTACTTC. It specifies CASSRTPNIQYF. The full variable domain, rest sourced from reference TRBV11-3 and TRBJ2-4, is EAGVVQSPRYKIIEKKQPVAFWCNPISGHNTLYWYLQNLGQGPELLIRYENEEAVDDSQLPKDRFSAERLKGVDSTLKIQPAELGDSAVYLCASSRTPNIQYFGAGTRLSVL.

The genes are TRBV11-3 and TRBJ2-1; TRBD2 matches 7 bases. Germline V gives CDR1 SGHNT, CDR2 YENEEA. V trimming: 0 bases; J trimming: 4 bases; junction bases outside the gene matches: 12. The length of the CDR3 is 18 residues. The CDR3 nucleotides read TGTGCCAGCAGCTTAGATGATAGTCTAGCGGAGCATTACAATGAGCAGTTCTTC. Translating gives CASSLDDSLAEHYNEQFF. Looking up the rest from reference TRBV11-3 and TRBJ2-1 gives the full variable domain: EAGVVQSPRYKIIEKKQPVAFWCNPISGHNTLYWYLQNLGQGPELLIRYENEEAVDDSQLPKDRFSAERLKGVDSTLKIQPAELGDSAVYLCASSLDDSLAEHYNEQFFGPGTRLTVL.

The chain's CDR3 is CASSQVAANTGELFF. In DNA, the CDR3 is TGTGCCAGCAGCCAAGTAGCGGCGAACACCGGGGAGCTGTTTTTT. This chain joins TRBV4-2 and TRBJ2-2; D might be TRBD2 (6 bases). This CDR3 comprises 15 residues. From germline, CDR1 is LGHNA and CDR2 YNFKEQ. V dropped 1 base and J dropped 0 bases, with 6 bases sitting between them.